A single sample is the source of the 18 T cell receptor beta chains below, sequenced in a study of response to subunit inactivated influenza vaccine. MiXCR, applied by TCRdb to the RT-PCR reads, yields one record per CDR3 protein. The sample includes roughly 570,000 distinct CDR3 sequences, 14% of them seen just once. Sequenced material: PBMCs from blood, taken 11 to 12 days after vaccination. Receptors originate from a man in his forties or fifties who received an inactivated influenza vaccine.

A few counts support this clonotype. The rearrangement joins TRBV20-1 to TRBJ2-3; D is ambiguous. In germline, CDR1 is DFQATT, CDR2 SNEGSKA (reference sequence). The CDR3 runs to 13 residues. V was shortened by 4 bases and J by 2 bases, with 10 bases between the two germline ends. This chain's CDR3 is CSATGPFTDTQYF. CDR3 bases: TGCAGTGCTACCGGGCCTTTCACAGATACGCAGTATTTT.

Only a few counts were recorded for this clonotype. The chain combines TRBV2 with TRBJ1-2; possibly TRBD1 for D (6 bases). Trimming removed 7 bases at V and 0 bases at J, with 12 bases between. The CDR3 runs to 14 residues. Germline CDR1 is SNHLY and CDR2 is FYNNEI. This CDR3 reads CASNRDIANYGYTF. CDR3 nucleotide sequence: TGTGCCAGCAATAGGGACATAGCTAACTATGGCTACACCTTC. The whole variable domain, filled in from reference TRBV2 and TRBJ1-2, reads EPEVTQTPSHQVTQMGQEVILRCVPISNHLYFYWYRQILGQKVEFLVSFYNNEISEKSEIFDDQFSVERPDGSNFTLKIRSTKLEDSAMYFCASNRDIANYGYTFGSGTRLTVV.

The chain links TRBV6-5 to TRBJ1-4, with D maybe TRBD1 (6 bases). Germline-derived CDR1 and CDR2 are MNHEY and SVGAGI. V lost 2 bases, J lost 7 bases, and 11 bases lay in between. CDR3 length equals 14 residues. DNA for the CDR3: TGTGCCAGCAGTTACCAGGGGCGGTCTGAAAAACTGTTTTTT. This translates into CASSYQGRSEKLFF.

V gene TRBV15 combines with J gene TRBJ2-5; tentatively, D is TRBD1 (5 bases). The ends were cut back, 0 bases at V and 5 bases at J, with 13 bases in the middle. From germline, CDR1 is LNHNV and CDR2 YYDKDF (reference sequence). This CDR3 has 15 amino acids. The CDR3 loop reads CATSRDPGKGETQYF. The CDR3, as DNA: TGTGCCACCAGCAGAGACCCAGGGAAGGGGGAGACCCAGTACTTC.

The rearrangement links TRBV20-1 to TRBJ2-1; D ambiguous. V lost 3 bases and J 5 bases, leaving 5 bases between the germline ends. Germline CDR1 is DFQATT and CDR2 is SNEGSKA (reference sequence). The CDR3 runs 11 residues. CDR3 sequence (DNA): TGCAGTGCTAGGAGTCACAATGAGCAGTTCTTC. Protein product: CSARSHNEQFF.

In its sample, this clonotype was seen once. This may come from a read error, since a much larger clone is one base off. The CDR3 loop is CASRRLPGGTDTQYF. The CDR3 DNA follows: TGTGCCAGCAGACGACTACCGGGAGGTACAGATACGCAGTATTTT. The V gene is TRBV7-8, the J gene TRBJ2-3, with TRBD2 matching 7 bases. The V and J ends lost 6 bases and 3 bases, in that order; junction bases with no gene match: 9. CDR1 is SGHVS and CDR2 is FQNEAQ in the germline V gene. The CDR3 contains 15 residues.

This clonotype was counted a few times. The chain employs TRBV12-3 or TRBV12-4 and TRBJ2-5; 8 nucleotides line up with TRBD1. J gave up 2 bases and V 6 bases, and 8 bases lay outside the gene matches. The CDR3 is 15 residues long. The CDR3 sequence: CASRHWTGFQETQYF. The CDR3 coding sequence is TGTGCCAGCAGACATTGGACAGGGTTTCAAGAGACCCAGTACTTC.

The chain couples TRBV29-1 to TRBJ2-7; D remains ambiguous. Looked up from germline, CDR1 is SQVTM and CDR2 is ANQGSEA. The CDR3 has 16 amino acids. V was shortened by 0 bases and J by 1 base, with 16 bases between the two germline ends. CDR3 amino acids: CSVEDWQSQGSYEQYF. For the CDR3, the DNA is TGCAGCGTTGAAGATTGGCAGAGCCAAGGTTCCTACGAGCAGTACTTC.

This clonotype was counted between two and nine times. This chain connects TRBV27 to TRBJ1-5; perhaps TRBD1 as D (5 bases). Between the trimmed V and J ends, which lost 5 bases and 0 bases, there was a span of 11 bases. The CDR3 contains 15 residues. Germline assignment: CDR1 MNHEY and CDR2 SMNVEV (reference sequence). The CDR3 DNA reads as TGTGCCAGCAGTAAGGAGGGGTTTAGCAATCAGCCCCAGCATTTT. It codes for CASSKEGFSNQPQHF.

The chain joins TRBV5-5 to TRBJ1-4; D unresolved. V was shortened by 0 bases and J by 3 bases, with 9 bases between the two germline ends. CDR3 length: 15 residues. CDR1 is SGHKS, CDR2 YYEKEE, per germline (reference sequence). CDR3 sequence (DNA): TGTGCCAGCAGCTTGGAACAACTATCTAATGAAAAACTGTTTTTT. Translating gives CASSLEQLSNEKLFF.

In its sample, this clonotype was seen a few times. The chain joins TRBV21-1 to TRBJ2-4; TRBD2 is taken as the D call from the table, unchecked against the DNA. TRBV21-1 is labeled a pseudogene. The CDR3 loop spans 16 amino acids. The DNA of the CDR3 is TGTGCCAGCAGCAAATATGGGGCCTCAGCCAAAAACATTCAGTACTTC. As protein: CASSKYGASAKNIQYF.

This clonotype was seen only a few times. This rearrangement joins TRBV5-1 to TRBJ2-1; TRBD2 agrees at 11 bases. CDR1 and CDR2 from the germline V gene are SGHRS and YFSETQ. Trimming at V came to 5 bases and at J to 3 bases, leaving 7 bases not matched to a gene. The CDR3 contains 16 residues. Written as DNA, the CDR3 is TGCGCCAGCAGTCCACGGACTAGCGGGCACTACAATGAGCAGTTCTTC. It is translated as CASSPRTSGHYNEQFF.

This clonotype appeared a few times. The CDR3, as DNA: TGTGCCAGCAGCAATTCATTAGTTCTAGCGACCTACGAGCAGTACTTC. Translated, it gives CASSNSLVLATYEQYF. The chain joins TRBV7-2 to TRBJ2-7; D perhaps matches TRBD2 (6 bases). Trimming left V 5 bases short and J 2 bases short, with 19 bases between. CDR1 SGHTA and CDR2 FQGNSA come from the germline V gene. CDR3 size: 16 residues.

The V gene is TRBV11-2, the J gene TRBJ1-2; D might be TRBD1 (5 bases). The CDR3 is 18 residues long. The V gene's germline CDR1 is SGHAT and CDR2 FQNNGV. Trimming left V 1 base short and J 0 bases short, with 18 bases between. Here the CDR3 DNA reads TGTGCCAGCAGCTTAGTGGTCGCGGACACAATAACTAACTATGGCTACACCTTC. This gives the protein CASSLVVADTITNYGYTF.

The chain uses TRBV28 and TRBJ2-7, with D uncertain. V was pared by 2 bases and J by 6 bases, with 2 bases between. Germline CDR1 reads MDHEN; CDR2 reads SYDVKM. This CDR3 has 10 residues. CDR3 sequence: CASSLAEQYF. The DNA of the CDR3 is TGTGCCAGCAGTTTAGCCGAGCAGTACTTC.

The chain has TRBV6-2 or TRBV6-3 and TRBJ2-4, with D possibly TRBD1 on 5 matching bases. CDR1 and CDR2 from the germline V gene are MNHEY and SVGEGT. V was pared by 5 bases and J by 6 bases, with 11 bases between. CDR3 length: 13 amino acids. CDR3 in amino acids: CASSGGAGNIQYF. The CDR3 region has the DNA TGTGCCAGCAGTGGTGGGGCTGGAAACATTCAGTACTTC.

The gene calls are TRBV7-9 and TRBJ2-6, with TRBD2 as a possible D gene (5 bases). This CDR3 region has 14 residues. Trimming took 3 bases from V and 3 from J, leaving 6 bases between them. Germline V gives CDR1 SEHNR, CDR2 FQNEAQ (reference sequence). CDR3: CASSFRGGANVLTF. The CDR3 nucleotides are TGTGCCAGCAGCTTTCGGGGTGGGGCCAACGTCCTGACTTTC.

The sample holds many counts of this clonotype. This sequence joins TRBV12-3 or TRBV12-4 and TRBJ1-2; weak D call: TRBD1 (6 bases). V dropped 4 bases and J dropped 5 bases, with 11 bases sitting between them. CDR3 length: 13 amino acids. The CDR3 loop is CASSSGHAYGYTF. CDR3 DNA sequence: TGTGCCAGCAGTTCGGGACACGCATATGGCTACACCTTC.